The 7 T cell receptor beta chains below come from one sample, sequenced in a study of T cell repertoires in cytomegalovirus infection. TCRdb called the reads again in MiXCR, with one record for every CDR3 protein. Seen here are approximately 630,000 distinct CDR3 sequences, 20% to 30% observed once, and the top ten hold under 8.5%. Sequenced sample: CD8+ T cells from PBMCs. These receptors were taken from a human donor in good health (CMV status not recorded). Some clones in this sample may be carry-over from other donors' samples.

This clonotype was seen more than once but under ten times. V and J are TRBV28 and TRBJ1-1; D is unclear. V lost 2 bases to trimming and J lost 4 bases, with 11 bases between them. The CDR3 loop spans 14 amino acids. Germline V CDR1 and CDR2: MDHEN, SYDVKM. This chain's CDR3 is CASSLSVIGTEAFF. CDR3 DNA sequence: TGTGCCAGCAGTTTAAGTGTGATCGGCACTGAAGCTTTCTTT.

Many counts were recorded for this clonotype. The chain combines TRBV7-9 with TRBJ2-1; 12 nucleotides agree with TRBD1. With 5 bases clipped from V and 5 bases from J, the junction kept 7 bases outside the gene matches. The V gene's germline CDR1 is SEHNR and CDR2 FQNEAQ (reference sequence). The CDR3 loop spans 16 amino acids. This CDR3 reads CASSPGTGGRDNEQFF. The CDR3 nucleotides are TGTGCCAGCAGCCCGGGGACAGGGGGCAGGGACAATGAGCAGTTCTTC.

This clonotype has a handful of counts. The chain links TRBV12-3 or TRBV12-4 to TRBJ2-1; 12 bases match TRBD1. The CDR3 covers 14 residues. The V segment lost 3 bases and the J segment 8 bases; nucleotides outside the gene matches: 2. CDR3: CASSFGTGGDEQFF. The CDR3 DNA follows: TGTGCCAGCAGTTTCGGGACAGGGGGCGATGAGCAGTTCTTC.

V is TRBV7-8 and J is TRBJ2-7, with a tentative D call TRBD1 (5 bases). Trimming shortened V by 2 bases and J by 3 bases, and 11 bases separated the two germline ends. This CDR3 comprises 14 residues. CDR1 and CDR2 from the germline V gene are SGHVS and FQNEAQ. The CDR3 loop is CASSLQAGYYEQYV. CDR3 DNA: TGTGCCAGCAGCTTACAAGCAGGGTACTACGAGCAGTACGTC.

A remark on this clonotype: It may be a read error: a sequence one base away is much more abundant. This chain joins TRBV7-2 and TRBJ2-5; no definite D call. The CDR3 covers 11 residues. Germline V lookup: CDR1 SGHTA, CDR2 FQGNSA. Trimming removed 5 bases at V and 12 bases at J, with 13 bases between. The CDR3 DNA is TGTACCAGCAGCCTCGACCGAGAGGAGTACTTC. This gives the protein CTSSLDREEYF.

The gene calls are TRBV5-1 and TRBJ1-2, with 8 bases fitting TRBD1. Trimming removed 3 bases from V and 8 bases from J; junction bases left unmatched: 9. The CDR3 runs 14 residues. In germline, CDR1 is SGHRS, CDR2 YFSETQ. The CDR3 spells CASSSGGEVYGYTF. In nucleotides, the CDR3 is TGCGCCAGCAGCTCAGGGGGCGAAGTCTACGGCTACACCTTC.

The V gene is TRBV28, the J gene TRBJ2-7; TRBD2 matches at 7 bases. This CDR3 contains 15 residues. The germline CDR1 and CDR2 sequences are MDHEN and SYDVKM. V lost 5 bases and J lost 5; bases outside the gene matches: 12. Here the CDR3 reads CASSPTGAGDDEQYF. The CDR3 DNA reads as TGTGCCAGCAGTCCCACTGGGGCGGGGGACGACGAGCAGTACTTC.